This is a list of T cell receptor beta chains from one sample in a study of blood T cell repertoires in COVID-19. Only in-frame clones appear in the TCRdb table, and some are missing; sequencing was by immunoSEQ multiplex PCR. Here the sample spans about 220,000 clones, 80% being singletons. Sequences were obtained from peripheral blood. Receptors originate from a human donor in a cohort sampled during active COVID-19. Both conserved end residues are part of each CDR3. D genes are given only for firm matches. Rows may omit the clone size; those that give it use once, few, many or a size class.

NA | TRBD1 | TRBV7-2 | CASSSGTGPYEQYF
many | TRBD2 | TRBV7-2 | CASSFSLAGDGEQYF
NA | NA | TRBV19 | CASTEGAGQAYEQYF
NA | TRBD1 | TRBV28 | CASRMGQGSNQPQHF
once | TRBD2 | TRBV11-2 | CASSFTSGYSTDTQYF
NA | TRBD2 | TRBV19 | CASSISLAGRSYEQYF
NA | TRBD1 | TRBV5-8 | CASSLDKGTGLTMGYTF
NA | TRBD1 | TRBV6-5 | CASRGDRGFNQPQHF
once | NA | TRBV28 | CASRHSSEAFF
NA | TRBD2 | TRBV9 | CASSQRLAERGEQFF
NA | NA | TRBV29-1 | CSVGGQTYEQYF
NA | NA | TRBV4-3 | CASSQVRGGSVRNEQYF
NA | NA | TRBV24-1 | CATSDSYRAGELFF
NA | TRBD1 | TRBV12-5 | CASGTGGRTEAFF
NA | NA | TRBV5-1 | CASSLDFYEQYF
NA | NA | TRBV3-1/TRBV3-2 | CASSHTGSPLHF